One sample yielded the 21 T cell receptor beta chains listed below, sequenced in a study of blood T cells in healthy people across ages (dated by TCRdb to between 2014 and 2017). Receptor amplification or capture employed 5' RACE. A second PCR of roughly 7 to 11 cycles was performed with a sample-barcoded 5' primer and a J-beta primer mix. TCRdb handled the public reads itself, with Q25 trimming in fastp and clone calling in MiXCR, and kept productive beta chains. Every distinct CDR3 protein forms one entry, paired with its most common genes and DNA. This sample has 1.5 million to 2 million distinct CDR3 sequences in its table, and about 39% of those were observed once. The ten largest clones add up to about 23% of the sample. The specimen was blood. The receptor set was obtained from a human donor in good health.

The V call is TRBV24-1, the J call TRBJ1-4; 8 bases fit TRBD1. Germline V gene lookup returns CDR1 KGHDR and CDR2 SFDVKD. The length of the CDR3 is 15 residues. Trimming cost V 4 bases and J 10 bases; bases outside gene matches: 10. CDR3 amino acids: CATSDGGQGGGKLFF. The CDR3 DNA reads TGTGCCACCAGTGACGGCGGACAGGGTGGCGGAAAACTGTTTTTT.

The chain couples TRBV7-9 to TRBJ2-1; 9 nucleotides align to TRBD2. Germline V lookup: CDR1 SEHNR, CDR2 FQNEAQ (reference sequence). CDR3 length: 15 amino acids. J was trimmed by 6 bases and V by 2 bases; bases with no gene match: 5. The CDR3 protein is CASSLSSGTSNEQFF. The CDR3 region has the DNA TGTGCCAGCAGCTTATCTAGCGGGACATCCAATGAGCAGTTCTTC.

The chain joins TRBV7-3 to TRBJ1-2; D not certain. Germline CDR1 is SGHTA and CDR2 is FQGTGA. CDR3 length equals 13 residues. V was shortened by 5 bases and J by 6 bases, with 13 bases between the two germline ends. The CDR3 DNA follows: TGTGCCAGCAGCGTCCACGGGAACCATGGCTACACCTTC. The encoded protein is CASSVHGNHGYTF. The variable domain in full, with the rest retrieved from reference TRBV7-3 and TRBJ1-2, is GAGVSQTPSNKVTEKGKYVELRCDPISGHTALYWYRQSLGQGPEFLIYFQGTGAADDSGLPNDRFFAVRPEGSVSTLKIQRTERGDSAVYLCASSVHGNHGYTFGSGTRLTVV.

V and J are TRBV4-1 and TRBJ2-7, with D perhaps TRBD1 or TRBD2 (5 bases each). CDR1 and CDR2 (germline): MGHRA, YSYEKL. The V gene lost 2 bases and the J gene lost 0 bases, with 11 bases spanning the gap. The CDR3 runs 15 residues. CDR3 in DNA: TGCGCCAGCAGCCAAAGGGGAGTTAACTCCTACGAGCAGTACTTC. Its protein product is CASSQRGVNSYEQYF.

This clonotype was seen a few times. This chain links TRBV10-2 with TRBJ2-1, with a possible D match to TRBD2 (7 bases). The CDR3 contains 14 residues. Germline V gene sequence: CDR1 WSHSY, CDR2 SAAADI. Trimming removed 2 bases at V and 8 bases at J, with 13 bases between. In DNA, the CDR3 is TGCGCCAGCAGTGAGGCGGGGGCCGGAGATGAGCAGTTCTTC. It yields the protein CASSEAGAGDEQFF.

This clonotype was found a few times. V is TRBV6-2 or TRBV6-3 and J is TRBJ2-5, with 9 bases lining up with TRBD1. The end of the DNA fits TRBJ2-7 better, so the J call may be wrong. CDR3 length: 15 amino acids. Germline assignment: CDR1 MNHEY and CDR2 SVGEGT. The CDR3 DNA is TGTGCCAGCAGTTGCCGGGACAGGGAGTTGTGCGAGCAGTACTTC. Translating it yields CASSCRDRELCEQYF.

V usage is TRBV7-3 and J usage is TRBJ1-1, with D possibly being TRBD1 (5 bases). Germline V gene sequence: CDR1 SGHTA, CDR2 FQGTGA. V lost 0 bases, J lost 0 bases, and 11 bases lay in between. The CDR3 is made up of 16 amino acids. The CDR3 reads CASSLTGGGLNTEAFF. As DNA, the CDR3 is TGTGCCAGCAGCTTAACGGGGGGAGGCTTGAACACTGAAGCTTTCTTT.

CDR3 coding DNA: TGTGCCAGCGCCTTGGTACAATATGAGCAGTTCTTC. Its protein is CASALVQYEQFF. The chain couples TRBV7-9 to TRBJ2-1, with no clear D. The germline V gene encodes CDR1 SEHNR and CDR2 FQNEAQ (reference sequence). The germline V and J ends were trimmed by 8 bases and 8 bases, with 13 bases remaining between them. The CDR3 is made up of 12 amino acids.

The rearrangement joins TRBV7-8 to TRBJ1-5; 12 nucleotides match TRBD1. The germline V gene has CDR1 SGHVS and CDR2 FQNEAQ. Trimming removed 3 bases from V and 11 bases from J; junction bases left unmatched: 5. CDR3 length: 14 amino acids. CDR3 bases: TGTGCCAGCAGCTTCGGGACAGGGGGCCAGTCCCAGCATTTT. It codes for CASSFGTGGQSQHF.

The V call is TRBV6-2 or TRBV6-3, the J call TRBJ1-2; TRBD1 aligns across 7 bases. CDR1 MNHEY and CDR2 SVGEGT come from the germline V gene. The CDR3 sequence is 13 residues long. J was trimmed by 6 bases and V by 6 bases; bases with no gene match: 7. The CDR3 sequence: CASRRLGTDGYTF. The CDR3, as DNA: TGTGCCAGCAGGCGACTCGGGACAGATGGCTACACCTTC.

The chain uses TRBV7-2 and TRBJ1-2; no reliable D call. This CDR3 is built from 14 residues. Germline values: CDR1 SGHTA, CDR2 FQGNSA. Trimming took 2 bases from V and 8 from J, leaving 15 bases between them. The CDR3 bases are TGTGCCAGCAGCTTAACTCGGGTCGCTGACGGCTACACCTTC. This encodes CASSLTRVADGYTF.

The chain employs TRBV4-1 and TRBJ1-1; D gene uncertain. V dropped 4 bases and J dropped 4 bases, with 19 bases sitting between them. The V gene's germline CDR1 is MGHRA and CDR2 YSYEKL. The CDR3 loop spans 16 amino acids. The CDR3 DNA sequence: TGCGCCAGCAGCCCCGAGTCCCACACGGTGGGCACTGAAGCTTTCTTT. Protein product: CASSPESHTVGTEAFF.

This clonotype occurred a few times. V is TRBV29-1 and J is TRBJ2-1, with 12 bases fitting TRBD2. Germline V lookup: CDR1 SQVTM, CDR2 ANQGSEA. This CDR3 region has 13 residues. V trimming: 6 bases; J trimming: 4 bases; junction bases outside the gene matches: 1. DNA for the CDR3: TGCAGCGTCACTAGCGGGGGGTACAATGAGCAGTTCTTC. Its protein product is CSVTSGGYNEQFF.

V usage is TRBV20-1 and J usage is TRBJ1-1, with D possibly being TRBD1 (5 bases). V shed 5 bases and J shed 7 bases, with 8 bases lying between them. The CDR3 consists of 10 residues. Germline CDR1 and CDR2: DFQATT and SNEGSKA (reference sequence). The CDR3 coding sequence is TGCAGTGCTCTCAGGGTTGAAGCTTTCTTT. It yields the protein CSALRVEAFF.

The chain links TRBV29-1 to TRBJ2-1, with TRBD2 matching over 11 bases. This CDR3 is 18 amino acids long. Germline values: CDR1 SQVTM, CDR2 ANQGSEA. The ends lost 1 base at V and 2 bases at J; junction bases unmatched: 10. The CDR3 loop reads CSVEVSTSGGTAYNEQFF. In nucleotides, the CDR3 is TGCAGCGTTGAAGTAAGTACTAGCGGGGGAACGGCCTACAATGAGCAGTTCTTC.

A note on this clonotype: One junction end disagrees with the germline gene, perhaps due to a read error. The V call is TRBV12-3 or TRBV12-4, the J call TRBJ1-2, with D uncertain. This CDR3 contains 15 residues. This CDR3 reads CARSFRIYSLYGYTF. CDR3 in DNA: TGTGCCCGCAGTTTTAGAATATACAGCCTTTATGGCTACACCTTC.

A few counts support this clonotype. Mismatch with germline at one junction end may stem from a read error. The chain joins TRBV7-9 to TRBJ2-4, with 10 bases identical to TRBD2. Per the germline V gene, CDR1 is SEHNR and CDR2 is FQNEAQ (reference sequence). CDR3 size: 16 residues. CDR3 DNA: TGTGCCCGCAGCTCAACTAGCGGGGAGGATTACAATGAGCAGTACTTC. Its protein is CARSSTSGEDYNEQYF.

CDR3 sequence: CASSLHRDSYNEQFF. CDR3 sequence (DNA): TGCGCCAGCAGCTTGCACCGGGACAGTTACAATGAGCAGTTCTTC. The rearrangement links TRBV5-1 to TRBJ2-1, with TRBD1 matching 7 bases. Germline values: CDR1 SGHRS, CDR2 YFSETQ. The V segment lost 1 base and the J segment 4 bases; nucleotides outside the gene matches: 5. The CDR3 is made up of 15 amino acids. The entire variable domain, with the rest obtained from reference TRBV5-1 and TRBJ2-1, is as follows: KAGVTQTPRYLIKTRGQQVTLSCSPISGHRSVSWYQQTPGQGLQFLFEYFSETQRNKGNFPGRFSGRQFSNSRSEMNVSTLELGDSALYLCASSLHRDSYNEQFFGPGTRLTVL.

The rearrangement joins TRBV7-8 to TRBJ2-7, with 8 nucleotides matching TRBD1. The CDR3 extends over 16 amino acids. CDR1 and CDR2 from the germline V gene are SGHVS and FQNEAQ. V lost 2 bases and J lost 0; bases outside the gene matches: 6. This CDR3 is CASSLSGTGLSYEQYF. Written as DNA, the CDR3 is TGTGCCAGCAGCTTATCCGGGACAGGACTCTCCTACGAGCAGTACTTC. Complete variable domain (other parts from reference TRBV7-8 and TRBJ2-7): GAGVSQSPRYKVAKRGQDVALRCDPISGHVSLFWYQQALGQGPEFLTYFQNEAQLDKSGLPSDRFFAERPEGSVSTLKIQRTQQEDSAVYLCASSLSGTGLSYEQYFGPGTRLTVT.

This clonotype occurred once. V gene TRBV4-2 combines with J gene TRBJ2-1; D remains unclear. The CDR3 has 16 amino acids. V shed 0 bases and J shed 5 bases, with 14 bases lying between them. Germline-derived CDR1 and CDR2 are LGHNA and YNFKEQ. DNA for the CDR3: TGTGCCAGCAGCCAAGAGAAAATGGCGGCAGACAATGAGCAGTTCTTC. Translated, it gives CASSQEKMAADNEQFF.

In its sample, this clonotype was seen a few times. V is TRBV29-1 and J is TRBJ2-1; D is perhaps TRBD2 (7 bases). Germline CDR1 and CDR2: SQVTM and ANQGSEA. With 6 bases removed from V and 2 bases from J, the gap between germline ends came to 17 bases. The CDR3 has 15 amino acids. CDR3 sequence: CSVRAWGGTYNEQFF. Here the CDR3 DNA reads TGCAGCGTCCGAGCCTGGGGGGGCACCTACAATGAGCAGTTCTTC.